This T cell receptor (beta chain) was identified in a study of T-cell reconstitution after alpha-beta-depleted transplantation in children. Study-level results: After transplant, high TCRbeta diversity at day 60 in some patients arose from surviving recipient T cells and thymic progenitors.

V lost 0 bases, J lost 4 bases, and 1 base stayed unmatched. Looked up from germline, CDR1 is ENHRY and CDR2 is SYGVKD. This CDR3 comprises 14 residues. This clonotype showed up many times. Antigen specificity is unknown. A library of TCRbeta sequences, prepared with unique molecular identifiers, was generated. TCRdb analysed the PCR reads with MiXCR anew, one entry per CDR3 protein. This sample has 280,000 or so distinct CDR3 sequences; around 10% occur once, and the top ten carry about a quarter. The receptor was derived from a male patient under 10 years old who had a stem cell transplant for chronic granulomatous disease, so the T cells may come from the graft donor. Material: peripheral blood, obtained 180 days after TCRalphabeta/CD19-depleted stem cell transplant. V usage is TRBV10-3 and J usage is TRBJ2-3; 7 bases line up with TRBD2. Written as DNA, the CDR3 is TGTGCCATCAGTGAGTCAAGCGGGGCAGATACGCAGTATTTT. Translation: CAISESSGADTQYF.